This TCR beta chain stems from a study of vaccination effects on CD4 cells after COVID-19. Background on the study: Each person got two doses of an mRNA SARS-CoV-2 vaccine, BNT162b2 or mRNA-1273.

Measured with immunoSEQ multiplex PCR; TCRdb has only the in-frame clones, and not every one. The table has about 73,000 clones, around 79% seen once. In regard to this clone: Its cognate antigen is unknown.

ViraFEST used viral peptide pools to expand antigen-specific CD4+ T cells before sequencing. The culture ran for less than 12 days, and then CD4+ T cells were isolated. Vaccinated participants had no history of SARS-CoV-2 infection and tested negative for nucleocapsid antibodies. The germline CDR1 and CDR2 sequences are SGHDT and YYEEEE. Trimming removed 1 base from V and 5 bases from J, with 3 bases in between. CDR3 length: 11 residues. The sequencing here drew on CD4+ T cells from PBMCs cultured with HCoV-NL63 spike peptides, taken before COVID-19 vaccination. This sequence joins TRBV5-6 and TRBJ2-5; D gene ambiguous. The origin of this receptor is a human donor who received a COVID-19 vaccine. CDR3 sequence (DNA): TGTGCCAGCAGCTTGAGGGAGACCCAGTACTTC. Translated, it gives CASSLRETQYF.